Each of the 30 T cell receptor beta chains below was sequenced from the same sample in a study of monozygotic twins with inflammatory bowel disease. TCRdb re-called the 5' RACE reads, yielding one record per CDR3 amino acid sequence without DNA. In total, the table holds about 160,000 distinct CDR3 sequences. Sequenced sample: blood. The origin of the receptors is a human donor with ulcerative colitis or Crohn's disease, or a healthy co-twin of an affected twin (not recorded which).

The chain has TRBV7-6 and TRBJ2-1; TCRdb's D gene call, TRBD2, goes unchecked for lack of DNA. Germline V gene lookup returns CDR1 SGHVS and CDR2 FNYEAQ. The CDR3 is made up of 19 amino acids. The CDR3 loop is CASSLGPSGGPSSYNEQFF.

This sequence joins TRBV4-3 and TRBJ2-3. This CDR3 spans 15 amino acids. Germline V gene data show CDR1 as LGHNA and CDR2 as YSLEER. The chain's CDR3 is CASSQTEIHTDTQYF.

The V call is TRBV7-9, the J call TRBJ1-2; the TRBD1 assignment by TCRdb is unverifiable without DNA. The CDR3 has 15 amino acids. In germline, CDR1 is SEHNR, CDR2 FQNEAQ (reference sequence). This CDR3 is CASSKGGQGGGGYTF. Combining the CDR3 with reference TRBV7-9 and TRBJ1-2 gives the whole variable domain DTGVSQNPRHKITKRGQNVTFRCDPISEHNRLYWYRQTLGQGPEFLTYFQNEAQLEKSRLLSDRFSAERPKGSFSTLEIQRTEQGDSAMYLCASSKGGQGGGGYTFGSGTRLTVV.

CDR3 in amino acids: CASSLWTGSEQYF. The chain carries TRBV27 and TRBJ2-7. The CDR3 loop spans 13 amino acids. The V gene's germline CDR1 is MNHEY and CDR2 SMNVEV (reference sequence).

The chain has TRBV5-4 and TRBJ1-3. There are 14 residues in the CDR3. CDR1 is SGHNT and CDR2 is YYREEE in the germline V gene (reference sequence). CDR3 in amino acids: CAGSLLGEGNTIYF.

The rearrangement uses TRBV14 and TRBJ1-2; TCRdb indicates TRBD1, and absent DNA this call remains unverified. CDR3 size: 18 residues. Per the germline V gene, CDR1 is SGHDN and CDR2 is FVKESK. Here the CDR3 reads CASSQDIGGDRGYSGYTF.

The rearrangement uses TRBV20-1 and TRBJ1-1; the D call from TCRdb, TRBD1, cannot be confirmed without DNA. This CDR3 has 14 residues. Germline lookup yields CDR1 DFQATT and CDR2 SNEGSKA (reference sequence). The CDR3 loop reads CSAKPGAENTEAFF.

The rearrangement uses TRBV20-1 and TRBJ1-6; TCRdb names TRBD1, which stays unverified in the absence of DNA. Germline V CDR1 and CDR2: DFQATT, SNEGSKA (reference sequence). This CDR3 has 15 amino acids. The CDR3 protein is CSAPPGGGENSPLHF.

The V gene is TRBV27, the J gene TRBJ2-1; TCRdb outputs TRBD1, but without DNA this stays unchecked. The CDR3 contains 17 residues. Germline loops: CDR1 MNHEY, CDR2 SMNVEV (reference sequence). CDR3 in amino acids: CASSSSGQGAVINEQFF.

The chain joins TRBV12-3 or TRBV12-4 to TRBJ1-5. This CDR3 contains 13 residues. CDR3 sequence: CASSLDFPQPQHF.

The V call is TRBV6-1, the J call TRBJ1-3. Germline V gene sequence: CDR1 MNHNS, CDR2 SASEGT. The CDR3 has 15 amino acids. This CDR3 reads CASSEAPASGNTIYF.

The rearrangement links TRBV19 to TRBJ1-3. Germline V gene lookup returns CDR1 LNHDA and CDR2 SQIVND (reference sequence). This CDR3 is built from 14 residues. CDR3 region: CASTITLSGNTIYF.

The genes are TRBV7-2 and TRBJ2-2; TCRdb outputs TRBD1, but without DNA this stays unchecked. Germline V gene data show CDR1 as SGHTA and CDR2 as FQGNSA. This CDR3 has 16 amino acids. CDR3 amino acids: CASSLPRGRGTGELFF.

The chain has TRBV5-1 and TRBJ1-3; the D call from TCRdb, TRBD1, cannot be confirmed without DNA. CDR1 is SGHRS, CDR2 YFSETQ, per germline. This CDR3 is built from 16 residues. This CDR3 is CASSYLSRGDGNTIYF.

The CDR3 sequence: CASSQTTLIYEQYF. This chain uses TRBV12-3 or TRBV12-4 with TRBJ2-7. This CDR3 comprises 14 residues.

V gene TRBV3-1 combines with J gene TRBJ2-7; there is no DNA to check the TCRdb D call of TRBD2. Per the germline V gene, CDR1 is LGHDT and CDR2 is YNNKEL (reference sequence). The CDR3 consists of 14 residues. This CDR3 is CASSQVAGGYEQYF.

This chain connects TRBV2 to TRBJ2-3; the TCRdb D gene call, TRBD1, has no DNA to confirm it. CDR1 and CDR2 (germline): SNHLY, FYNNEI. The CDR3 covers 12 residues. CDR3 residues: CASSIQGGTQYF. The full variable domain, in which reference TRBV2 and TRBJ2-3 provide the parts outside the CDR3, is EPEVTQTPSHQVTQMGQEVILRCVPISNHLYFYWYRQILGQKVEFLVSFYNNEISEKSEIFDDQFSVERPDGSNFTLKIRSTKLEDSAMYFCASSIQGGTQYFGPGTRLTVL.

V usage is TRBV5-1 and J usage is TRBJ2-2. Germline CDR1 and CDR2: SGHRS and YFSETQ. The CDR3 contains 15 residues. The CDR3 region is CASSLTVTNTGELFF.

The gene calls are TRBV5-1 and TRBJ2-1; TCRdb's assignment of TRBD2 cannot be checked, as there is no DNA. The germline V gene encodes CDR1 SGHRS and CDR2 YFSETQ. The CDR3 totals 17 residues. The CDR3 here is CASTDSGGRSSYNEQFF. Together with reference TRBV5-1 and TRBJ2-1, the CDR3 gives the full variable domain: KAGVTQTPRYLIKTRGQQVTLSCSPISGHRSVSWYQQTPGQGLQFLFEYFSETQRNKGNFPGRFSGRQFSNSRSEMNVSTLELGDSALYLCASTDSGGRSSYNEQFFGPGTRLTVL.

The chain recombines TRBV7-9 with TRBJ1-6; TCRdb outputs TRBD1, but without DNA this stays unchecked. Germline V lookup: CDR1 SEHNR, CDR2 FQNEAQ (reference sequence). The CDR3 runs to 14 residues. The CDR3 loop reads CASSRDSEKSPLHF.

The rearrangement links TRBV6-2 or TRBV6-3 to TRBJ2-7; without DNA, the TCRdb call of TRBD2 cannot be checked. The CDR3 sequence is 15 residues long. Germline V gene lookup returns CDR1 MNHEY and CDR2 SVGEGT. CDR3 sequence: CASRTQREFTYEQYF.

The CDR3 protein is CASSSFLRGLGPQHF. The chain joins TRBV12-3 or TRBV12-4 to TRBJ1-5; the D call of TRBD1 rests on TCRdb alone, since no DNA is present to check it. This CDR3 comprises 15 residues.

The chain joins TRBV5-4 to TRBJ2-1; without DNA, the TCRdb call of TRBD1 cannot be checked. The CDR3 loop spans 15 amino acids. The germline gives CDR1 SGHNT, CDR2 YYREEE (reference sequence). The CDR3 reads CASSSYGGVHNEQFF.

This chain links TRBV11-1 with TRBJ2-5; the D call of TRBD2 rests on TCRdb alone, since no DNA is present to check it. Per germline, CDR1 SGHAT and CDR2 FQDESV (reference sequence). This CDR3 has 18 amino acids. CDR3 amino acids: CASSHGTSGSKIEETQYF.

This sequence joins TRBV7-9 and TRBJ1-1; TCRdb returns TRBD1, unconfirmable since there is no DNA. The CDR3 runs 15 residues. From germline, CDR1 is SEHNR and CDR2 FQNEAQ (reference sequence). CDR3 protein: CASSPRDRWDTEAFF. Combining the CDR3 with reference TRBV7-9 and TRBJ1-1 gives the whole variable domain DTGVSQNPRHKITKRGQNVTFRCDPISEHNRLYWYRQTLGQGPEFLTYFQNEAQLEKSRLLSDRFSAERPKGSFSTLEIQRTEQGDSAMYLCASSPRDRWDTEAFFGQGTRLTVV.

CDR3 region: CASSLGPQGIDEQYF. The chain couples TRBV5-1 to TRBJ2-7; TCRdb reports TRBD1, a call that lacks DNA to check it against. In germline, CDR1 is SGHRS, CDR2 YFSETQ. CDR3 length: 15 residues.

J is TRBJ1-1 and V is TRBV6-5. In germline, CDR1 is MNHEY, CDR2 SVGAGI. This CDR3 spans 15 amino acids. CDR3 in amino acids: CASSYEGGGNTEAFF.

The rearrangement joins TRBV5-1 to TRBJ2-2; TCRdb selects TRBD1, and the lack of DNA leaves this call unchecked. Per germline, CDR1 SGHRS and CDR2 YFSETQ. The CDR3 is 16 amino acids. CDR3 sequence reads: CASSLTGGEDTGELFF.

The J gene is TRBJ2-7, the V gene TRBV5-5; TCRdb's D gene call, TRBD2, goes unchecked for lack of DNA. CDR3 length equals 13 residues. Germline V CDR1 and CDR2: SGHKS, YYEKEE (reference sequence). This CDR3 is CASRQGHSYEQYF.

The CDR3 loop reads CASSQLNQPQHF. The rearrangement links TRBV3-1 to TRBJ1-5. There are 12 residues in the CDR3. The germline CDR1 and CDR2 sequences are LGHDT and YNNKEL (reference sequence).